This T cell receptor (beta chain) was sequenced in a study of blood T cell repertoires in COVID-19. About the research overall: The United States, Italy and Spain supplied acute and convalescent COVID-19 samples.

With V trimmed by 5 bases and J by 3 bases, 3 bases remained unmatched. This CDR3 comprises 13 residues. The germline V gene encodes CDR1 SEHNR and CDR2 FQNEAQ (reference sequence). The method was immunoSEQ multiplex PCR; TCRdb's version includes in-frame clones alone and lacks a portion of them. Of 200,000 to 300,000 clones listed, 86% are singletons. This TCR was recovered from a man aged 25-45 years with active or convalescent COVID-19. V and J are TRBV7-9 and TRBJ2-5; 7 nucleotides align to TRBD2. The sequencing input was peripheral blood. CDR3 region: CASSGGGKETQYF. CDR3 coding DNA: TGTGCCAGCAGCGGGGGAGGGAAAGAGACCCAGTACTTC.